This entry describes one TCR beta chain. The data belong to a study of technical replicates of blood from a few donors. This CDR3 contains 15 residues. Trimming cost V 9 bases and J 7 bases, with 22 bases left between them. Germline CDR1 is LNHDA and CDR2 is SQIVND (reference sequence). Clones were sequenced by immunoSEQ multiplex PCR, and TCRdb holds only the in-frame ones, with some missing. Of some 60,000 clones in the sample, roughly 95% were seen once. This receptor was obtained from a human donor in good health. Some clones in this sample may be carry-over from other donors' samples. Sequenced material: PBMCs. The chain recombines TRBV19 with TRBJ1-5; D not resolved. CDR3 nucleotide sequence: TGTGCCAGCCGGGTAGGTCCAATCCTTGCCCAGCCCCAGCATTTT. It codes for CASRVGPILAQPQHF.